Presented here are 23 T cell receptor beta chains from one specimen sequenced in a study of a mutant IDH1 vaccine in newly diagnosed glioma. Regarding time point: week 11, during vaccination. Vaccinated patients received 300 ug of mutant IDH1 20-mer peptide per dose, with topical imiquimod. TCRdb keeps only in-frame clones here, not all; method: immunoSEQ multiplex PCR. The data show under 35,000 clones, almost 90% seen once. These TCRs are of unknown antigen specificity. This sample comprised PBMCs, obtained from a glioma patient whose treatment included an IDH1 peptide vaccine. The receptors shown here come from a man younger than 35 with glioma.

This chain joins TRBV13 and TRBJ2-1, with a tentative D call TRBD1 (6 bases). Germline-derived CDR1 and CDR2 are PRHDT and FYEKMQ (reference sequence). Between the trimmed V and J ends, which lost 5 bases and 3 bases, there was a span of 14 bases. This CDR3 has 15 amino acids. The CDR3, as DNA: TGTGCCAGCAGCCCGCATCAGGACAGCTACAATGAGCAGTTCTTC. As protein: CASSPHQDSYNEQFF.

V usage is TRBV2 and J usage is TRBJ1-5; D remains unclear. Trimming cost V 4 bases and J 0 bases, with 7 bases left between them. The CDR3 has 14 residues. Germline CDR1 is SNHLY and CDR2 is FYNNEI. The CDR3 DNA reads as TGTGCCAGCAGTGCTTGGAATAGCAATCAGCCCCAGCATTTT. Translated, it gives CASSAWNSNQPQHF.

V usage is TRBV5-1 and J usage is TRBJ1-1; perhaps TRBD1 as D (5 bases). The CDR3 is 13 residues long. The germline V and J ends were trimmed by 5 bases and 0 bases, with 8 bases remaining between them. Germline CDR1 is SGHRS and CDR2 is YFSETQ. CDR3 DNA: TGCGCCAGCAGGGGGACCATGAACACTGAAGCTTTCTTT. This codes for CASRGTMNTEAFF.

In this sample, this clone turned up once. The chain recombines TRBV7-9 with TRBJ2-7; the D is unclear. CDR3 length: 12 residues. Trimming shortened V by 5 bases and J by 2 bases, and 7 bases separated the two germline ends. Germline CDR1 and CDR2: SEHNR and FQNEAQ (reference sequence). The CDR3 region is CASSHGAYEQYF. CDR3 coding DNA: TGTGCCAGCAGCCACGGAGCCTACGAGCAGTACTTC.

The gene calls are TRBV7-9 and TRBJ2-2; 8 nucleotides match TRBD1. Trimming cost V 6 bases and J 3 bases; bases outside gene matches: 9. The germline V gene encodes CDR1 SEHNR and CDR2 FQNEAQ (reference sequence). CDR3 length: 16 residues. This chain's CDR3 is CASSFTGGKDTGELFF. In DNA form, the CDR3 reads TGTGCCAGCAGTTTCACAGGGGGGAAGGACACCGGGGAGCTGTTTTTT.

This chain uses TRBV19 with TRBJ2-5; D ambiguous. V was pared by 4 bases and J by 1 base, with 7 bases between. Germline CDR1 is LNHDA and CDR2 is SQIVND (reference sequence). The CDR3 is 13 residues long. DNA of the CDR3: TGTGCCAGTAGTACCACACTCCAAGAGACCCAGTACTTC. This translates into CASSTTLQETQYF.

The chain joins TRBV29-1 to TRBJ2-6; D not resolved. Germline V gives CDR1 SQVTM, CDR2 ANQGSEA. The CDR3 sequence is 14 residues long. V lost 5 bases and J 0 bases, leaving 8 bases between the germline ends. CDR3 residues: CSVRRDSGANVLTF. The DNA for the CDR3 is TGCAGCGTTAGAAGGGACTCTGGGGCCAACGTCCTGACTTTC.

The CDR3 protein is CAFADSGGTQYF. CDR3 coding DNA: TGTGCCTTCGCAGACTCGGGGGGAACCCAGTACTTC. The chain employs TRBV2 and TRBJ2-5, with 7 bases aligning to TRBD2. V trimming: 11 bases; J trimming: 8 bases; junction bases outside the gene matches: 11. Germline V CDR1 and CDR2: SNHLY, FYNNEI. The CDR3 is 12 amino acids.

The V call is TRBV10-3, the J call TRBJ1-2; 7 nucleotides agree with TRBD1. The length of the CDR3 is 13 residues. V trimming: 7 bases; J trimming: 2 bases; junction bases outside the gene matches: 4. Germline V lookup: CDR1 ENHRY, CDR2 SYGVKD. The CDR3 DNA follows: TGTGCCATCACCCCGGGACAGAACTATGGCTACACCTTC. The encoded protein is CAITPGQNYGYTF.

The chain recombines TRBV7-6 with TRBJ2-3; no reliable D call. V lost 5 bases and J 4 bases, leaving 13 bases between the germline ends. CDR1 and CDR2 (germline): SGHVS, FNYEAQ. The CDR3 contains 14 residues. The CDR3 bases are TGTGCCAGCAGCCTGAGGACCCCGTCAGATACGCAGTATTTT. It translates to CASSLRTPSDTQYF.

The V and J genes are TRBV4-1 and TRBJ2-3; D is undetermined. CDR1 MGHRA and CDR2 YSYEKL come from the germline V gene. The CDR3 runs to 13 residues. V dropped 4 bases and J dropped 3 bases, with 8 bases sitting between them. The CDR3 is CASSPSSTDTQYF. The CDR3 nucleotides are TGCGCCAGCAGCCCTTCCTCTACAGATACGCAGTATTTT.

The chain employs TRBV28 and TRBJ1-2; no definite D call. The V gene's germline CDR1 is MDHEN and CDR2 SYDVKM. The CDR3 consists of 14 residues. V was shortened by 6 bases and J by 4 bases, with 15 bases between the two germline ends. In DNA form, the CDR3 reads TGTGCCAGCAGGCCGCCCGAAGTAGGCTATGGCTACACCTTC. The encoded protein is CASRPPEVGYGYTF.

The genes are TRBV7-2 and TRBJ2-7; D is undetermined. Trimming stripped 3 bases from V and 5 bases from J, with 14 bases between. This CDR3 contains 14 residues. Germline V lookup: CDR1 SGHTA, CDR2 FQGNSA. The CDR3: CASSLGSLQHEQYF. CDR3 bases: TGTGCCAGCAGCTTGGGATCCCTGCAGCACGAGCAGTACTTC.

The V gene is TRBV5-6, the J gene TRBJ2-1, with 10 bases lining up with TRBD2. This CDR3 spans 15 amino acids. The ends lost 0 bases at V and 6 bases at J; junction bases unmatched: 3. The germline CDR1 and CDR2 sequences are SGHDT and YYEEEE. The CDR3 DNA reads as TGTGCCAGCAGCTTGGTCCTAGCGGGAGCCAATGAGCAGTTCTTC. The encoded protein is CASSLVLAGANEQFF.

V gene TRBV18 combines with J gene TRBJ2-3; the D is unclear. Germline-derived CDR1 and CDR2 are KGHSH and LQKENI. The CDR3 contains 13 residues. The V and J ends lost 1 base and 4 bases respectively, with 6 bases between them. The CDR3 loop reads CASSPREADTQYF. DNA of the CDR3: TGTGCCAGCTCACCACGAGAGGCAGATACGCAGTATTTT.

J is TRBJ1-1 and V is TRBV30; tentative D call: TRBD1 (5 bases). The CDR3 covers 11 residues. Deletions cut 5 bases from V and 1 base from J, with 5 bases between. From germline, CDR1 is GTSNPN and CDR2 SVGIG (reference sequence). CDR3 sequence (DNA): TGTGCCTGGGACAGGAACACTGAAGCTTTCTTT. It is translated as CAWDRNTEAFF. Full variable domain (remainder filled in from reference TRBV30 and TRBJ1-1): SQTIHQWPATLVQPVGSPLSLECTVEGTSNPNLYWYRQAAGRGLQLLFYSVGIGQISSEVPQNLSASRPQDRQFILSSKKLLLSDSGFYLCAWDRNTEAFFGQGTRLTVV.

The chain employs TRBV6-6 and TRBJ2-1; D is unclear. The CDR3 sequence is 14 residues long. Germline V gives CDR1 MNHNY, CDR2 SVGAGI (reference sequence). V lost 0 bases and J lost 7, with 10 bases in between. The CDR3 here is CASSYSGFGNEQFF. As DNA, the CDR3 is TGTGCCAGCAGTTACTCGGGCTTCGGGAATGAGCAGTTCTTC.

The chain joins TRBV30 to TRBJ2-3, with TRBD1 matching over 8 bases. V dropped 7 bases and J dropped 2; count of bases not matched to a gene: 8. The CDR3 loop spans 14 amino acids. The V gene's germline CDR1 is GTSNPN and CDR2 SVGIG (reference sequence). CDR3 sequence: CAFAGTGPTDTQYF. The CDR3 DNA sequence: TGTGCCTTCGCTGGGACAGGTCCCACAGATACGCAGTATTTT.

The rearrangement joins TRBV7-9 to TRBJ2-1, with D perhaps matching TRBD2 (6 bases). The CDR3 loop spans 16 amino acids. V lost 5 bases and J 7 bases, leaving 21 bases between the germline ends. Germline V CDR1 and CDR2: SEHNR, FQNEAQ (reference sequence). Written as DNA, the CDR3 is TGTGCCAGCAGCCCTTCATTCCGGCTTGGGAGGAATGAGCAGTTCTTC. This encodes CASSPSFRLGRNEQFF.

This clone was observed once. The chain has TRBV29-1 and TRBJ2-2; 15 positions match TRBD2. V shed 5 bases and J 0 bases; nucleotides not matched to a gene: 4. In germline, CDR1 is SQVTM, CDR2 ANQGSEA. The CDR3 is 17 residues long. In nucleotides, the CDR3 is TGCAGCGTTTGGGGGACTAGCGGGGGGACGAACACCGGGGAGCTGTTTTTT. Its protein product is CSVWGTSGGTNTGELFF.

As regards this clone: An end of the junction differs from the germline gene, which may be a read error. CDR3 in DNA: TGTGCCAGCAGCTTGGCGGGGACAGCTGGTAACACCATATATTTT. This sequence encodes CASSLAGTAGNTIYF. The chain links TRBV5-6 to TRBJ1-3; 7 positions match TRBD1. Per the germline V gene, CDR1 is SGHDT and CDR2 is YYEEEE. The CDR3 extends over 15 amino acids. Filled out from reference TRBV5-6 and TRBJ1-3, the complete variable domain reads DAGVTQSPTHLIKTRGQQVTLRCSPKSGHDTVSWYQQALGQGPQFIFQYYEEEERQRGNFPDRFSGHQFPNYSSELNVNALLLGDSALYLCASSLAGTAGNTIYFGEGSWLTVV.

The chain has TRBV30 and TRBJ2-3; D possibly matches TRBD1 or TRBD2 (6 bases each). With 4 bases removed from V and 3 bases from J, the gap between germline ends came to 11 bases. Germline V CDR1 and CDR2: GTSNPN, SVGIG (reference sequence). This CDR3 spans 13 amino acids. CDR3 DNA sequence: TGTGCCTGGACCCTAGGGGGGACAGATACGCAGTATTTT. Translation: CAWTLGGTDTQYF.

V and J are TRBV4-2 and TRBJ1-3; D call uncertain. Per the germline V gene, CDR1 is LGHNA and CDR2 is YNFKEQ. CDR3 length: 14 amino acids. V lost 7 bases, J lost 4 bases, and 14 bases lay in between. CDR3 protein: CASTEGRVGNTIYF. The CDR3 bases are TGTGCCAGCACCGAGGGTAGGGTCGGAAACACCATATATTTT.